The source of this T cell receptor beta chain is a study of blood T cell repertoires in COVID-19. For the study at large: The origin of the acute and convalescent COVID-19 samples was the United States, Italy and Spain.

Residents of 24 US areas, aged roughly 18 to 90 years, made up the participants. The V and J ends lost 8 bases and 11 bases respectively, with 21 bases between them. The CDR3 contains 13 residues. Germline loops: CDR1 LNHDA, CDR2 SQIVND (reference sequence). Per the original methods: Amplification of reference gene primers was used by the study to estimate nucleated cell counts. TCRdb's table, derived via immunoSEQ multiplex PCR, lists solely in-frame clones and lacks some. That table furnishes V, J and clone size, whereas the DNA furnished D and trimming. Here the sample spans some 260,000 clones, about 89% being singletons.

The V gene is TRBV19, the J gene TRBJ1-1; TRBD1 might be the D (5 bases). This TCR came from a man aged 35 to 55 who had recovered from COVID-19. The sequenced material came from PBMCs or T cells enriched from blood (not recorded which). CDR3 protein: CASGVVEGAEAFF. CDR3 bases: TGTGCCAGTGGTGTTGTGGAAGGGGCAGAGGCTTTCTTT.